One and the same sample provided the 15 T cell receptor beta chains below, sequenced in a study of blood T cell repertoires in COVID-19. Assay used: immunoSEQ multiplex PCR; TCRdb lists only in-frame clones, some missing. The data contain around 290,000 clones, 89% of them singletons. The sample consisted of PBMCs or T cells enriched from blood (not recorded which). Every receptor here comes from a middle-aged woman who had recovered from COVID-19.

The chain is built from TRBV30 and TRBJ1-2; D not resolved. Trimming removed 1 base at V and 8 bases at J, with 17 bases between. The CDR3 totals 14 residues. The germline V gene has CDR1 GTSNPN and CDR2 SVGIG (reference sequence). The CDR3 region is CAWSGGGVSSGYTF. The CDR3 DNA follows: TGTGCCTGGAGTGGTGGCGGAGTTTCGTCAGGCTACACCTTC.

The CDR3 loop reads CAWSSKPGQGRSGANVLTF. The CDR3 DNA follows: TGTGCCTGGAGCTCCAAACCGGGACAGGGTCGCTCTGGGGCCAACGTCCTGACTTTC. The chain recombines TRBV30 with TRBJ2-6, with 9 bases matching TRBD1. The germline V gene has CDR1 GTSNPN and CDR2 SVGIG (reference sequence). This CDR3 spans 19 amino acids. With 3 bases clipped from V and 0 bases from J, the junction kept 12 bases outside the gene matches.

The chain carries TRBV3-1 (or the pseudogene TRBV3-2) and TRBJ2-2; 15 bases line up with TRBD2. Per germline, CDR1 LGHDT and CDR2 YNNKEL (reference sequence). This CDR3 region has 20 residues. The V gene end was trimmed by 0 bases and the J gene end by 4 bases; junction bases not matched to a gene: 9. CDR3 bases: TGTGCCAGCAGCCAAGAATCCTATGGACTAGCGGGAGGGCCCACCGGGGAGCTGTTTTTT. Translating gives CASSQESYGLAGGPTGELFF.

This clone came up once. The chain carries TRBV7-3 and TRBJ1-2; possible D gene TRBD1, 6 bases. Germline V lookup: CDR1 SGHTA, CDR2 FQGTGA. CDR3 size: 14 residues. Trimming took off 4 bases at V and 6 bases at J, with 15 bases between the two ends. The CDR3 nucleotides are TGTGCCAGCAGCTCCGGACCCGGGACAAATGGCTACACCTTC. It encodes CASSSGPGTNGYTF.

This clone occurred a few times. The J gene is TRBJ1-1, the V gene TRBV4-3; possibly TRBD1 for D (5 bases). Trimming removed 3 bases at V and 2 bases at J, with 13 bases between. The CDR3 is 15 amino acids. The germline gives CDR1 LGHNA, CDR2 YSLEER. The CDR3 bases are TGCGCCAGCAGCCATAGTGGACACCCTAACACTGAAGCTTTCTTT. Translating gives CASSHSGHPNTEAFF.

V is TRBV6-5 and J is TRBJ2-5; D not resolved. Germline CDR1 reads MNHEY; CDR2 reads SVGAGI. The V end lost 0 bases, the J end lost 2 bases, and 7 bases lay between the germline ends. There are 14 residues in the CDR3. DNA of the CDR3: TGTGCCAGCAGTTACTCTCCGTCTCAAGAGACCCAGTACTTC. Translated: CASSYSPSQETQYF.

This chain connects TRBV4-3 to TRBJ2-1; 8 bases map to TRBD2. Losses at the gene ends were 1 base for V and 3 bases for J; bases not matched to a gene: 11. Germline assignment: CDR1 LGHNA and CDR2 YSLEER. CDR3 length equals 18 residues. The DNA of the CDR3 is TGCGCCAGCAGCCAAGCTTCAAGTAGCGGGATTCTCTACAATGAGCAGTTCTTC. Translating it yields CASSQASSSGILYNEQFF.

CDR3 sequence reads: CASSLDRRIGYTF. CDR3 nucleotides: TGTGCCAGCAGCTTAGATAGGAGAATCGGCTACACCTTC. This chain links TRBV11-2 with TRBJ1-2; D ambiguous. The germline V gene encodes CDR1 SGHAT and CDR2 FQNNGV. Trimming removed 0 bases from V and 8 bases from J, with 10 bases in between. The CDR3 consists of 13 residues.

This clone was recorded once. The chain employs TRBV18 and TRBJ1-1, with D hard to call. In germline, CDR1 is KGHSH, CDR2 LQKENI. Trimming took 4 bases from V and 1 from J, leaving 13 bases between them. CDR3 length: 15 amino acids. Here the CDR3 reads CASSQEAHKNTEAFF. In nucleotides, the CDR3 is TGTGCCAGCTCACAGGAGGCACACAAGAACACTGAAGCTTTCTTT.

This chain uses TRBV9 with TRBJ2-3; D may be TRBD1 (6 bases). Germline V lookup: CDR1 SGDLS, CDR2 YYNGEE. The CDR3 covers 16 residues. Trimming took off 0 bases at V and 1 base at J, with 12 bases between the two ends. CDR3 sequence: CASSVVTGQRTDTQYF. In DNA form, the CDR3 reads TGTGCCAGCAGCGTAGTGACGGGACAACGCACAGATACGCAGTATTTT.

The chain recombines TRBV10-2 with TRBJ1-6; 7 bases align to TRBD1. V shed 8 bases, J shed 9 bases, and the junction held 16 bases outside the gene matches. The length of the CDR3 is 16 residues. Germline loops: CDR1 WSHSY, CDR2 SAAADI. The CDR3 loop reads CASLARGARGFSPLHF. The CDR3 nucleotides are TGCGCCAGCTTAGCCAGGGGGGCAAGGGGCTTTTCACCCCTCCACTTT.

The rearrangement uses TRBV14 and TRBJ2-7; 9 bases are a match to TRBD1. The CDR3 is 20 residues long. V shed 0 bases and J 2 bases; nucleotides not matched to a gene: 17. CDR1 and CDR2 (germline): SGHDN, FVKESK. CDR3 amino acids: CASSQDLGTGPRLGTYEQYF. The CDR3, as DNA: TGTGCCAGCAGCCAAGACCTCGGGACAGGGCCTCGGCTAGGGACCTACGAGCAGTACTTC.

The V gene is TRBV4-1, the J gene TRBJ1-5; TRBD1 matches at 7 bases. The V and J ends lost 0 bases and 9 bases, in that order; junction bases with no gene match: 14. Germline V lookup: CDR1 MGHRA, CDR2 YSYEKL. CDR3 size: 17 residues. The CDR3 here is CASSQDLPGQSSGPQHF. The CDR3 bases are TGCGCCAGCAGCCAAGATCTTCCGGGACAGTCTTCGGGGCCCCAGCATTTT.

This clone appeared once. The chain carries TRBV9 and TRBJ1-6; tentatively, D is TRBD1 (5 bases). The CDR3 runs to 13 residues. Germline V lookup: CDR1 SGDLS, CDR2 YYNGEE. V was cut by 3 bases and J by 11 bases, with 12 bases left in between. CDR3 region: CASSELGGTPLHF. As DNA, the CDR3 is TGTGCCAGCAGCGAACTGGGGGGTACACCCCTCCACTTT.

The chain recombines TRBV30 with TRBJ1-4, with TRBD1 matching 11 bases. CDR1 and CDR2 from the germline V gene are GTSNPN and SVGIG (reference sequence). This CDR3 contains 18 residues. With 3 bases clipped from V and 2 bases from J, the junction kept 11 bases outside the gene matches. The CDR3 loop reads CAWRSGQGAAVTNEKLFF. CDR3 sequence (DNA): TGTGCCTGGAGATCAGGACAGGGGGCGGCGGTGACTAATGAAAAACTGTTTTTT.